These 30 T cell receptor beta chains were all obtained from the same sample, sequenced in a study of blood T cell repertoires in COVID-19. The table came from immunoSEQ multiplex PCR; TCRdb's copy has only in-frame clones and leaves some out. The sample lists about 190,000 clones; around 89% were seen once. Sample: peripheral blood. The origin of the receptors is a woman aged 30 to 39 with acute or convalescent COVID-19.

This clone has a handful of counts. The chain couples TRBV14 to TRBJ1-1; no reliable D call. The CDR3 is 12 residues long. Deletions cut 3 bases from V and 10 bases from J, with 12 bases between. CDR1 SGHDN and CDR2 FVKESK come from the germline V gene. CDR3 coding DNA: TGTGCCAGCAGCCAGGCAGGAGGAATAGCTTTCTTT. It translates to CASSQAGGIAFF.

The chain combines TRBV5-1 with TRBJ2-7; TRBD1 aligns across 8 bases. The CDR3 totals 15 residues. V shed 6 bases and J 6 bases; nucleotides not matched to a gene: 14. Germline loops: CDR1 SGHRS, CDR2 YFSETQ. Here the CDR3 reads CASTDHFMTGAEQYF. The CDR3 nucleotides read TGCGCCAGCACCGATCATTTCATGACAGGGGCCGAGCAGTACTTC.

The chain links TRBV28 to TRBJ2-1; no clear D gene. V lost 1 base and J 5 bases, leaving 9 bases between the germline ends. The CDR3 totals 14 residues. Germline-derived CDR1 and CDR2 are MDHEN and SYDVKM. The chain's CDR3 is CASSLSRSHNEQFF. CDR3 in DNA: TGTGCCAGCAGTTTATCTAGGAGCCACAATGAGCAGTTCTTC. The entire variable domain, with the rest obtained from reference TRBV28 and TRBJ2-1, is as follows: DVKVTQSSRYLVKRTGEKVFLECVQDMDHENMFWYRQDPGLGLRLIYFSYDVKMKEKGDIPEGYSVSREKKERFSLILESASTNQTSMYLCASSLSRSHNEQFFGPGTRLTVL.

V is TRBV30 and J is TRBJ1-6; D is ambiguous. Germline values: CDR1 GTSNPN, CDR2 SVGIG (reference sequence). With 3 bases removed from V and 5 bases from J, the gap between germline ends came to 17 bases. The CDR3 contains 16 residues. CDR3 nucleotide sequence: TGTGCCTGGAGACAGCCCTCCCAATACGATAATTCACCCCTCCACTTT. Its translation: CAWRQPSQYDNSPLHF.

This clone showed up just once. V gene TRBV6-6 combines with J gene TRBJ2-1; the D gene is possibly TRBD2 (5 bases). The germline V gene encodes CDR1 MNHNY and CDR2 SVGAGI (reference sequence). This CDR3 region has 14 residues. Between the trimmed V and J ends, which lost 0 bases and 9 bases, there was a span of 12 bases. CDR3 region: CASSYSPDTSEQFF. The CDR3 DNA is TGTGCCAGCAGTTACTCCCCAGACACTAGTGAGCAGTTCTTC.

The CDR3 bases are TGTGCCAGCAGTTTCCGGGGGATGGGGACCGAGCAGTACTTC. Amino acid sequence: CASSFRGMGTEQYF. V is TRBV28 and J is TRBJ2-7, with D maybe TRBD2 (6 bases). V lost 3 bases, J lost 6 bases, and 15 bases lay in between. The CDR3 runs to 14 residues. Germline V gives CDR1 MDHEN, CDR2 SYDVKM.

The table lists this clone with a count of one. The rearrangement links TRBV5-1 to TRBJ2-7; the D is unclear. CDR1 and CDR2 from the germline V gene are SGHRS and YFSETQ. The CDR3 consists of 13 residues. V shed 3 bases and J shed 2 bases, with 9 bases lying between them. The CDR3 protein is CASSSAVTYEQYF. As DNA, the CDR3 is TGCGCCAGCAGCTCGGCGGTAACCTACGAGCAGTACTTC.

The chain uses TRBV5-1 and TRBJ2-3; 7 positions agree with TRBD2. The CDR3 is made up of 15 amino acids. Germline V gene data show CDR1 as SGHRS and CDR2 as YFSETQ. Trimming took 2 bases from V and 2 from J; bases not matched to a gene: 5. CDR3 amino acids: CASSFPLADTDTQYF. The DNA of the CDR3 is TGCGCCAGCAGCTTTCCCCTAGCGGACACAGATACGCAGTATTTT.

This chain joins TRBV27 and TRBJ2-2; 12 bases are shared with TRBD2. Germline V CDR1 and CDR2: MNHEY, SMNVEV (reference sequence). The CDR3 length is 16 residues. V shed 4 bases and J 4 bases; nucleotides not matched to a gene: 4. The CDR3 loop reads CASSSSSGRATGELFF. The CDR3 region has the DNA TGTGCCAGCAGTTCCTCTAGCGGGAGGGCCACCGGGGAGCTGTTTTTT.

V gene TRBV19 combines with J gene TRBJ2-7, with TRBD2 matching 8 bases. Germline V lookup: CDR1 LNHDA, CDR2 SQIVND (reference sequence). This CDR3 has 16 amino acids. V was clipped by 1 base and J by 0 bases; unmatched bases: 5. This CDR3 is CASSIGTSQSSYEQYF. CDR3 in DNA: TGTGCCAGTAGTATAGGGACTAGCCAGAGCTCCTACGAGCAGTACTTC.

The gene calls are TRBV10-3 and TRBJ2-1; 8 bases fit TRBD2. Germline loops: CDR1 ENHRY, CDR2 SYGVKD. The V segment lost 6 bases and the J segment 10 bases; nucleotides outside the gene matches: 14. The CDR3 is made up of 15 amino acids. CDR3 region: CAIRQAGVEIGEQFF. The CDR3 region has the DNA TGTGCCATCAGGCAAGCGGGAGTTGAGATTGGAGAGCAGTTCTTC.

This chain uses TRBV18 with TRBJ2-5; maybe TRBD1 (5 bases). Trimming took 6 bases from V and 5 from J, leaving 22 bases between them. Germline V gives CDR1 KGHSH, CDR2 LQKENI. The CDR3 loop spans 16 amino acids. CDR3: CASSQILAGIGETQYF. The CDR3 DNA reads TGTGCCAGCTCGCAAATTCTGGCAGGGATTGGGGAGACCCAGTACTTC.

This chain joins TRBV28 and TRBJ1-6, with TRBD1 as a possible D gene (6 bases). The CDR3 is made up of 12 amino acids. The V gene lost 8 bases and the J gene lost 9 bases, with 11 bases spanning the gap. From germline, CDR1 is MDHEN and CDR2 SYDVKM. CDR3 nucleotide sequence: TGTGCCAGCCAGGGGAATATTTCACCCCTCCACTTT. Its translation is CASQGNISPLHF. Filled out from reference TRBV28 and TRBJ1-6, the complete variable domain reads DVKVTQSSRYLVKRTGEKVFLECVQDMDHENMFWYRQDPGLGLRLIYFSYDVKMKEKGDIPEGYSVSREKKERFSLILESASTNQTSMYLCASQGNISPLHFGNGTRLTVT.

The rearrangement uses TRBV5-4 and TRBJ2-5; 11 nucleotides line up with TRBD2. CDR1 SGHNT and CDR2 YYREEE come from the germline V gene (reference sequence). Trimming at V came to 0 bases and at J to 4 bases, leaving 5 bases not matched to a gene. This CDR3 comprises 16 residues. The CDR3 sequence: CASSLAFSGRGETQYF. The CDR3 DNA is TGTGCCAGCAGCTTGGCCTTTAGCGGGAGGGGAGAGACCCAGTACTTC.

V usage is TRBV5-6 and J usage is TRBJ2-4; D might be TRBD1 (5 bases). The CDR3 runs to 16 residues. V was cut by 0 bases and J by 0 bases, with 10 bases left in between. Germline CDR1 is SGHDT and CDR2 is YYEEEE. The CDR3 bases are TGTGCCAGCAGCTTGGAAGGACATCTAGCCAAAAACATTCAGTACTTC. It translates to CASSLEGHLAKNIQYF.

The chain couples TRBV5-1 to TRBJ2-3; 9 bases are a match to TRBD2. Germline lookup yields CDR1 SGHRS and CDR2 YFSETQ. The length of the CDR3 is 15 residues. J gave up 6 bases and V 3 bases, and 8 bases lay outside the gene matches. CDR3 loop: CASSSSLAGSDTQYF. The CDR3 nucleotides read TGCGCCAGCAGCTCGAGCCTAGCGGGATCGGATACGCAGTATTTT.

The rearrangement links TRBV5-1 to TRBJ1-4; tentatively, D is TRBD1 (5 bases). CDR3 length: 15 residues. V was clipped by 3 bases and J by 7 bases, with 16 bases between them. The germline gives CDR1 SGHRS, CDR2 YFSETQ. The CDR3 sequence: CASSWSGAGSEKLFF. The CDR3 bases are TGCGCCAGCAGCTGGAGCGGGGCGGGCAGTGAAAAACTGTTTTTT.

The V call is TRBV29-1, the J call TRBJ2-1; D may be TRBD2 (7 bases). V was cut by 4 bases and J by 9 bases, with 13 bases left in between. CDR3 length equals 12 residues. From germline, CDR1 is SQVTM and CDR2 ANQGSEA. CDR3 bases: TGCAGCGTTGTTTCGGGGGGCCTTGAGCAGTTCTTC. This gives the protein CSVVSGGLEQFF.

The gene calls are TRBV6-5 and TRBJ2-3; 12 bases match TRBD2. The CDR3 loop spans 13 amino acids. Germline-derived CDR1 and CDR2 are MNHEY and SVGAGI. V lost 8 bases to trimming and J lost 3 bases; unmatched junction nucleotides: 0. CDR3 DNA sequence: TGTGCCAGCCTAGCGGGAGGGACAGATACGCAGTATTTT. Amino acid sequence: CASLAGGTDTQYF.

This clone was counted only a few times. The chain links TRBV25-1 to TRBJ1-4; no clear D gene. This CDR3 region has 15 residues. Germline V lookup: CDR1 MGHDK, CDR2 SYGVNS. V was shortened by 4 bases and J by 4 bases, with 13 bases between the two germline ends. The CDR3 coding sequence is TGTGCCAGCAGTGCAAACGCTCGGTATAATGAAAAACTGTTTTTT. Translation: CASSANARYNEKLFF.

The J gene is TRBJ2-1, the V gene TRBV2; no clear D gene. Trimming stripped 8 bases from V and 0 bases from J, with 14 bases between. CDR1 is SNHLY, CDR2 FYNNEI, per germline. CDR3 length: 15 residues. CDR3 bases: TGTGCCAGCGGTAGCTACCGAAGCTCCTACAATGAGCAGTTCTTC. It specifies CASGSYRSSYNEQFF.

The rearrangement joins TRBV30 to TRBJ1-2; TRBD1 aligns across 10 bases. Germline V gene sequence: CDR1 GTSNPN, CDR2 SVGIG (reference sequence). Trimming removed 2 bases from V and 6 bases from J; junction bases left unmatched: 9. The CDR3 loop spans 15 amino acids. In DNA, the CDR3 is TGTGCCTGGAGTCCCAGGAGGACAGGGGGGAATGGCTACACCTTC. Protein: CAWSPRRTGGNGYTF.

The chain has TRBV5-1 and TRBJ1-3, with D maybe TRBD1 (5 bases). Germline V lookup: CDR1 SGHRS, CDR2 YFSETQ. Trimming stripped 3 bases from V and 0 bases from J, with 13 bases between. The CDR3 has 16 residues. Here the CDR3 reads CASSSRPGSSGNTIYF. The CDR3 DNA is TGCGCCAGCAGCTCCCGCCCAGGGTCCTCTGGAAACACCATATATTTT.

The rearrangement uses TRBV4-2 and TRBJ2-1; 10 bases map to TRBD2. The CDR3 loop spans 15 amino acids. Germline-derived CDR1 and CDR2 are LGHNA and YNFKEQ. V trimming: 2 bases; J trimming: 6 bases; junction bases outside the gene matches: 4. The CDR3 sequence is CASSQIASGSNEQFF. For the CDR3, the DNA is TGTGCCAGCAGCCAAATTGCTAGCGGGAGCAATGAGCAGTTCTTC.

The chain carries TRBV5-1 and TRBJ2-3; the D is unclear. Per the germline V gene, CDR1 is SGHRS and CDR2 is YFSETQ. Trimming pared 4 bases from V and 2 bases from J, leaving 14 bases between. The CDR3 extends over 15 amino acids. CDR3 residues: CASSPETVPTDTQYF. CDR3 nucleotide sequence: TGCGCCAGCAGCCCGGAAACAGTTCCCACAGATACGCAGTATTTT.

The V and J genes are TRBV29-1 and TRBJ2-3; maybe TRBD2 (5 bases). V lost 4 bases and J 1 base, leaving 9 bases between the germline ends. CDR1 and CDR2 (germline): SQVTM, ANQGSEA. This CDR3 spans 13 amino acids. The CDR3 here is CSVGTSRTDTQYF. The CDR3 nucleotides read TGCAGCGTTGGAACTAGTCGCACAGATACGCAGTATTTT.

The rearrangement joins TRBV6-5 to TRBJ2-1, with 9 bases matching TRBD2. Germline V gene lookup returns CDR1 MNHEY and CDR2 SVGAGI. V dropped 8 bases and J dropped 4; count of bases not matched to a gene: 6. This CDR3 comprises 14 residues. CDR3 in amino acids: CASGLAGQYNEQFF. The CDR3 nucleotides are TGTGCCAGCGGCCTAGCGGGACAGTACAATGAGCAGTTCTTC.

The V and J genes are TRBV9 and TRBJ2-1; TRBD2 agrees at 10 bases. Germline V gene sequence: CDR1 SGDLS, CDR2 YYNGEE. With 4 bases clipped from V and 2 bases from J, the junction kept 9 bases outside the gene matches. The CDR3 runs to 17 residues. In DNA, the CDR3 is TGTGCCAGCAGCCCCCTGCCTCTAGCGGGAGCCTACAATGAGCAGTTCTTC. Its translation is CASSPLPLAGAYNEQFF. Full variable domain (outside the CDR3, taken from reference TRBV9 and TRBJ2-1): DSGVTQTPKHLITATGQRVTLRCSPRSGDLSVYWYQQSLDQGLQFLIQYYNGEERAKGNILERFSAQQFPDLHSELNLSSLELGDSALYFCASSPLPLAGAYNEQFFGPGTRLTVL.

This chain joins TRBV5-1 and TRBJ1-1; D is undetermined. The CDR3 totals 13 residues. V dropped 4 bases and J dropped 1 base, with 8 bases sitting between them. Germline V gene data show CDR1 as SGHRS and CDR2 as YFSETQ. CDR3 region: CASSPEGNTEAFF. CDR3 DNA sequence: TGCGCCAGCAGCCCGGAGGGGAACACTGAAGCTTTCTTT. The variable domain in full, with the rest retrieved from reference TRBV5-1 and TRBJ1-1, is KAGVTQTPRYLIKTRGQQVTLSCSPISGHRSVSWYQQTPGQGLQFLFEYFSETQRNKGNFPGRFSGRQFSNSRSEMNVSTLELGDSALYLCASSPEGNTEAFFGQGTRLTVV.

This rearrangement joins TRBV7-9 to TRBJ1-4; D perhaps matches TRBD1 (5 bases). The V gene lost 3 bases and the J gene lost 8 bases, with 22 bases spanning the gap. The germline gives CDR1 SEHNR, CDR2 FQNEAQ (reference sequence). This CDR3 is 17 amino acids long. CDR3 sequence: CASSFGAGYSGVEKLFF. In DNA, the CDR3 is TGTGCCAGCAGCTTTGGGGCCGGGTATTCTGGCGTGGAAAAACTGTTTTTT.